One sample yielded the 27 T cell receptor beta chains listed below, sequenced in a study of T cell changes during pregnancy in multiple sclerosis. The protocol was immunoSEQ multiplex PCR, while the TCRdb copy is restricted to in-frame clones and leaves out a portion. The data show 35,000 to 50,000 clones, with about 88% seen just once and 0.95% to 1.5% held by the top ten. The input for sequencing was CD4+ T cells from peripheral blood mononuclear cells, taken in the second trimester of pregnancy. The receptors come from a female donor with multiple sclerosis, enrolled in a pregnancy study.

The chain uses TRBV6-6 and TRBJ2-1; 7 positions match TRBD1. V lost 5 bases to trimming and J lost 10 bases; unmatched junction nucleotides: 5. Germline values: CDR1 MNHNY, CDR2 SVGAGI (reference sequence). The length of the CDR3 is 12 residues. The CDR3 region has the DNA TGTGCCAGCAGTGACAGGGTGGGGGAGCAGTTCTTC. Translation gives CASSDRVGEQFF.

The chain is built from TRBV19 and TRBJ2-5; weak D call: TRBD2 (6 bases). CDR1 LNHDA and CDR2 SQIVND come from the germline V gene (reference sequence). V was cut by 3 bases and J by 4 bases, with 9 bases left in between. The CDR3 sequence is 13 residues long. The DNA for the CDR3 is TGTGCCAGTAGTATGGTCGGGGGAGAGACCCAGTACTTC. This encodes CASSMVGGETQYF. Full variable domain (remainder filled in from reference TRBV19 and TRBJ2-5): DGGITQSPKYLFRKEGQNVTLSCEQNLNHDAMYWYRQDPGQGLRLIYYSQIVNDFQKGDIAEGYSVSREKKESFPLTVTSAQKNPTAFYLCASSMVGGETQYFGPGTRLLVL.

The chain is built from TRBV11-1 and TRBJ2-7, with D perhaps matching TRBD2 (5 bases). Between the trimmed V and J ends, which lost 8 bases and 6 bases, there was a span of 14 bases. The CDR3 spans 12 residues. Per germline, CDR1 SGHAT and CDR2 FQDESV (reference sequence). The CDR3 DNA sequence: TGTGCCAGCCAGGCGGACTCTTCCGAGCAGTACTTC. Its protein product is CASQADSSEQYF.

The chain joins TRBV4-2 to TRBJ2-1; possibly TRBD2 for D (6 bases). The V end was cut by 1 base, the J end by 2 bases, with 9 bases between. The CDR3 runs 15 residues. The germline V gene encodes CDR1 LGHNA and CDR2 YNFKEQ. The CDR3 is CASSQGERAYNEQFF. The DNA of the CDR3 is TGTGCCAGCAGCCAAGGTGAGCGGGCCTACAATGAGCAGTTCTTC.

The V call is TRBV18, the J call TRBJ1-2; a possible D gene is TRBD1 (6 bases). V was clipped by 3 bases and J by 1 base, with 12 bases between them. The CDR3 consists of 15 residues. Germline V gene data show CDR1 as KGHSH and CDR2 as LQKENI. The CDR3 reads CASSPTGTNNYGYTF. The CDR3 DNA sequence: TGTGCCAGCTCACCTACAGGGACGAATAACTATGGCTACACCTTC.

The rearrangement joins TRBV15 to TRBJ2-7; weak D call: TRBD2 (5 bases). The CDR3 is 13 residues long. V shed 3 bases and J shed 3 bases, with 9 bases lying between them. Germline CDR1 LNHNV, CDR2 YYDKDF (reference sequence). CDR3 amino acids: CATSRDWGYEQYF. In DNA, the CDR3 is TGTGCCACCAGCAGGGACTGGGGCTACGAGCAGTACTTC.

The V and J genes are TRBV5-4 and TRBJ2-1, with a possible D match to TRBD2 (5 bases). V lost 2 bases to trimming and J lost 8 bases, with 14 bases between them. The CDR3 loop spans 14 amino acids. Germline V gene data show CDR1 as SGHNT and CDR2 as YYREEE (reference sequence). The CDR3 DNA sequence: TGTGCCAGCAGCTTCCGCGGAGGAGGTCATGAGCAGTTCTTC. Amino acids: CASSFRGGGHEQFF.

This chain connects TRBV4-2 to TRBJ1-5; 8 bases fit TRBD1. Germline CDR1 reads LGHNA; CDR2 reads YNFKEQ. Germline trimming cut 6 bases from V and 7 bases from J; bases unmatched to any gene: 11. This CDR3 has 15 amino acids. The CDR3 reads CASSPTTGGVQPQHF. The CDR3 DNA follows: TGTGCCAGCAGTCCCACTACAGGGGGTGTACAGCCCCAGCATTTT.

The chain is built from TRBV5-4 and TRBJ2-4; TRBD1 matches at 10 bases. Trimming took 4 bases from V and 12 from J; bases not matched to a gene: 22. The CDR3 loop spans 18 amino acids. CDR1 SGHNT and CDR2 YYREEE come from the germline V gene (reference sequence). The CDR3 reads CASSRVPGTGVGGGHQYF. The DNA for the CDR3 is TGTGCCAGCAGCCGGGTCCCCGGGACAGGGGTAGGGGGAGGCCATCAGTACTTC.

Only a few counts were recorded for this clone. The chain combines TRBV7-9 with TRBJ2-3; the D gene is possibly TRBD2 (7 bases). This CDR3 contains 15 residues. V was cut by 5 bases and J by 8 bases, with 20 bases left in between. Germline V gene data show CDR1 as SEHNR and CDR2 as FQNEAQ (reference sequence). The CDR3 sequence is CASSGRGEGRGTQYF. The DNA for the CDR3 is TGTGCCAGCAGCGGTAGGGGGGAGGGCCGGGGTACGCAGTATTTT.

The table lists this clone with a count of one. The chain joins TRBV19 to TRBJ1-1, with 9 bases that match TRBD1. Losses at the gene ends were 4 bases for V and 1 base for J; bases not matched to a gene: 4. The germline V gene encodes CDR1 LNHDA and CDR2 SQIVND (reference sequence). This CDR3 is built from 15 residues. The CDR3 loop is CASSTQGAGNTEAFF. The CDR3 DNA follows: TGTGCCAGTAGTACACAGGGGGCAGGGAACACTGAAGCTTTCTTT. Filled out from reference TRBV19 and TRBJ1-1, the complete variable domain reads DGGITQSPKYLFRKEGQNVTLSCEQNLNHDAMYWYRQDPGQGLRLIYYSQIVNDFQKGDIAEGYSVSREKKESFPLTVTSAQKNPTAFYLCASSTQGAGNTEAFFGQGTRLTVV.

The rearrangement uses TRBV5-4 and TRBJ2-1; 8 bases match TRBD2. Germline loops: CDR1 SGHNT, CDR2 YYREEE (reference sequence). Trimming took 2 bases from V and 3 from J; bases not matched to a gene: 1. The CDR3 contains 14 residues. Here the CDR3 reads CASSFGTSYNEQFF. DNA of the CDR3: TGTGCCAGCAGCTTCGGGACTAGCTACAATGAGCAGTTCTTC.

V gene TRBV28 combines with J gene TRBJ2-1, with D maybe TRBD1 (6 bases). Trimming shortened V by 5 bases and J by 14 bases, and 19 bases separated the two germline ends. The CDR3 covers 13 residues. Looked up from germline, CDR1 is MDHEN and CDR2 is SYDVKM. The CDR3 region has the DNA TGTGCCAGCAGTGGCCCGCAGGGGATCCTGGAGTTCTTC. Amino acid sequence: CASSGPQGILEFF.

Notes on this clone: The junction shows a germline mismatch at one end, possibly a read error. The chain is built from TRBV7-7 and TRBJ2-3; D is undetermined. CDR3 length: 12 residues. Germline CDR1 reads SSHAT; CDR2 reads FNYEAQ (reference sequence). The CDR3 loop is CASSSGGDTQYF. The CDR3 DNA is TGTGCTAGCAGCTCAGGTGGGGATACGCAGTATTTT.

This chain uses TRBV11-3 with TRBJ2-7; 8 bases align to TRBD1. The CDR3 sequence is 14 residues long. J gave up 0 bases and V 5 bases, and 3 bases lay outside the gene matches. Germline V gives CDR1 SGHNT, CDR2 YENEEA. This chain's CDR3 is CASSRDRNSYEQYF. CDR3 nucleotides: TGTGCCAGCAGCCGGGACAGGAACTCCTACGAGCAGTACTTC.

The rearrangement uses TRBV4-2 and TRBJ1-3, with a tentative D call TRBD1 (6 bases). V shed 1 base and J shed 2 bases, with 12 bases lying between them. Germline assignment: CDR1 LGHNA and CDR2 YNFKEQ. The CDR3 spans 16 residues. The CDR3 sequence is CASSQAGENAGNTIYF. As DNA, the CDR3 is TGTGCCAGCAGCCAAGCAGGGGAAAATGCTGGAAACACCATATATTTT.

As DNA, the CDR3 is TGTGCCAGCAGCGTAGCCCCCGCGGTAGCGGCTAGCACAGATACGCAGTATTTT. The encoded protein is CASSVAPAVAASTDTQYF. This chain connects TRBV9 to TRBJ2-3; D might be TRBD2 (6 bases). The V and J ends lost 0 bases and 0 bases respectively, with 17 bases between them. This CDR3 comprises 18 residues. CDR1 SGDLS and CDR2 YYNGEE come from the germline V gene.

The rearrangement joins TRBV7-9 to TRBJ2-2; the D gene is possibly TRBD1 (6 bases). CDR3 length: 15 residues. V was trimmed by 5 bases and J by 3 bases, leaving 13 bases between them. Germline lookup yields CDR1 SEHNR and CDR2 FQNEAQ (reference sequence). The CDR3 DNA sequence: TGTGCCAGCAGCCCCCGGACAGCGTACACCGGGGAGCTGTTTTTT. It codes for CASSPRTAYTGELFF. The full variable domain, with the rest looked up from reference TRBV7-9 and TRBJ2-2, is DTGVSQNPRHKITKRGQNVTFRCDPISEHNRLYWYRQTLGQGPEFLTYFQNEAQLEKSRLLSDRFSAERPKGSFSTLEIQRTEQGDSAMYLCASSPRTAYTGELFFGEGSRLTVL.

This sequence joins TRBV19 and TRBJ1-3, with 10 bases identical to TRBD1. The germline V gene has CDR1 LNHDA and CDR2 SQIVND (reference sequence). Trimming removed 4 bases from V and 2 bases from J; junction bases left unmatched: 5. The CDR3 consists of 16 residues. The chain's CDR3 is CASSTTGQGAGNTIYF. The CDR3 coding sequence is TGTGCCAGTAGTACCACCGGACAGGGGGCTGGAAACACCATATATTTT.

The V call is TRBV7-9, the J call TRBJ2-7; 14 bases align to TRBD2. Germline CDR1 and CDR2: SEHNR and FQNEAQ (reference sequence). V lost 5 bases to trimming and J lost 2 bases; unmatched junction nucleotides: 2. The CDR3 is 15 amino acids. CDR3 bases: TGTGCCAGCAGCCGGGGACTAGCGGGAGCCTACGAGCAGTACTTC. It translates to CASSRGLAGAYEQYF.

This clone has a single count. V and J are TRBV19 and TRBJ2-2; tentatively, D is TRBD2 (6 bases). CDR1 is LNHDA, CDR2 SQIVND, per germline (reference sequence). The CDR3 is 16 residues long. Trimming cost V 1 base and J 6 bases, with 15 bases left between them. For the CDR3, the DNA is TGTGCCAGTAGTATAGGAGGCGCCAGACTAGCCGGGGAGCTGTTTTTT. It is translated as CASSIGGARLAGELFF.

The chain links TRBV15 to TRBJ1-5; D remains ambiguous. V lost 0 bases and J 1 base, leaving 7 bases between the germline ends. This CDR3 contains 15 residues. CDR1 is LNHNV and CDR2 is YYDKDF in the germline V gene (reference sequence). The CDR3 sequence: CATSRDYSSNQPQHF. As DNA, the CDR3 is TGTGCCACCAGCAGAGACTACAGCAGCAATCAGCCCCAGCATTTT.

This sequence joins TRBV7-2 and TRBJ2-1; D not resolved. The CDR3 consists of 13 residues. Germline loops: CDR1 SGHTA, CDR2 FQGNSA. V was clipped by 1 base and J by 7 bases, with 8 bases between them. The CDR3 DNA is TGTGCCAGCAGCTTAGAATTGCGGAATGAGCAGTTCTTC. Translating gives CASSLELRNEQFF.

V usage is TRBV2 and J usage is TRBJ2-1; 13 nucleotides agree with TRBD2. Trimming took 4 bases from V and 5 from J; bases not matched to a gene: 5. The CDR3 sequence is 16 residues long. Germline V CDR1 and CDR2: SNHLY, FYNNEI. The CDR3, as DNA: TGTGCCAGCAGTGCACGAGGACTAGCGGGAGACAATGAGCAGTTCTTC. It yields the protein CASSARGLAGDNEQFF.

The chain links TRBV14 to TRBJ2-2; D gene unclear. V lost 3 bases to trimming and J lost 3 bases, with 11 bases between them. Germline V gene data show CDR1 as SGHDN and CDR2 as FVKESK. CDR3 length: 15 residues. CDR3 protein: CASSHVRQHTGELFF. For the CDR3, the DNA is TGTGCCAGCAGCCACGTGAGACAACACACCGGGGAGCTGTTTTTT.

This chain connects TRBV19 to TRBJ2-2; possibly TRBD2 for D (6 bases). Trimming stripped 4 bases from V and 7 bases from J, with 13 bases between. CDR3 length: 14 residues. Germline CDR1 reads LNHDA; CDR2 reads SQIVND (reference sequence). CDR3 amino acids: CASSTLAAYGELFF. CDR3 DNA: TGTGCCAGTAGTACCTTAGCGGCGTACGGGGAGCTGTTTTTT.

The CDR3 region is CSALTTGGNQPQHF. Here the CDR3 DNA reads TGCAGCGCTCTAACTACAGGGGGCAATCAGCCCCAGCATTTT. The rearrangement joins TRBV29-1 to TRBJ1-5, with 7 positions matching TRBD1. The CDR3 runs to 14 residues. CDR1 and CDR2 (germline): SQVTM, ANQGSEA. V trimming: 7 bases; J trimming: 2 bases; junction bases outside the gene matches: 8. The full variable domain, completed using reference TRBV29-1 and TRBJ1-5, is SAVISQKPSRDICQRGTSLTIQCQVDSQVTMMFWYRQQPGQSLTLIATANQGSEATYESGFVIDKFPISRPNLTFSTLTVSNMSPEDSSIYLCSALTTGGNQPQHFGDGTRLSIL.